This TCR beta chain was sequenced during a study of cytomegalovirus exposure and HLA in healthy donors. To note about this clone: As yet, its antigen is unknown.

Looked up from germline, CDR1 is SGHVS and CDR2 is FNYEAQ. J was trimmed by 8 bases and V by 1 base; bases with no gene match: 8. This CDR3 has 15 residues. Points from the study as a whole: Donor immune exposure was known only as CMV serostatus. The study assumed roughly uniform donor sequencing depth for presence/absence analyses. Being productive about 87% or about 30% of the time was typical of most TCR beta V segments in an earlier analysis. Rarity held for most TCR sequences, but there were some public TCRs that occurred in many donors.

The study ran its PCR with 60 Vbeta and 13 Jbeta primers. Method: immunoSEQ multiplex PCR; TCRdb's copy keeps in-frame clones and lacks some. The sample data list about 88,000 clones. The sequenced sample was PBMCs. The rearrangement links TRBV7-6 to TRBJ2-1, with 7 positions matching TRBD2. The TCR was taken from a girl under 18 in good health and CMV-seropositive. CDR3 coding DNA: TGTGCCAGCAGCTTAGGGGGGTGGGGAGGGGATGAGCAGTTCTTC. Translation: CASSLGGWGGDEQFF.